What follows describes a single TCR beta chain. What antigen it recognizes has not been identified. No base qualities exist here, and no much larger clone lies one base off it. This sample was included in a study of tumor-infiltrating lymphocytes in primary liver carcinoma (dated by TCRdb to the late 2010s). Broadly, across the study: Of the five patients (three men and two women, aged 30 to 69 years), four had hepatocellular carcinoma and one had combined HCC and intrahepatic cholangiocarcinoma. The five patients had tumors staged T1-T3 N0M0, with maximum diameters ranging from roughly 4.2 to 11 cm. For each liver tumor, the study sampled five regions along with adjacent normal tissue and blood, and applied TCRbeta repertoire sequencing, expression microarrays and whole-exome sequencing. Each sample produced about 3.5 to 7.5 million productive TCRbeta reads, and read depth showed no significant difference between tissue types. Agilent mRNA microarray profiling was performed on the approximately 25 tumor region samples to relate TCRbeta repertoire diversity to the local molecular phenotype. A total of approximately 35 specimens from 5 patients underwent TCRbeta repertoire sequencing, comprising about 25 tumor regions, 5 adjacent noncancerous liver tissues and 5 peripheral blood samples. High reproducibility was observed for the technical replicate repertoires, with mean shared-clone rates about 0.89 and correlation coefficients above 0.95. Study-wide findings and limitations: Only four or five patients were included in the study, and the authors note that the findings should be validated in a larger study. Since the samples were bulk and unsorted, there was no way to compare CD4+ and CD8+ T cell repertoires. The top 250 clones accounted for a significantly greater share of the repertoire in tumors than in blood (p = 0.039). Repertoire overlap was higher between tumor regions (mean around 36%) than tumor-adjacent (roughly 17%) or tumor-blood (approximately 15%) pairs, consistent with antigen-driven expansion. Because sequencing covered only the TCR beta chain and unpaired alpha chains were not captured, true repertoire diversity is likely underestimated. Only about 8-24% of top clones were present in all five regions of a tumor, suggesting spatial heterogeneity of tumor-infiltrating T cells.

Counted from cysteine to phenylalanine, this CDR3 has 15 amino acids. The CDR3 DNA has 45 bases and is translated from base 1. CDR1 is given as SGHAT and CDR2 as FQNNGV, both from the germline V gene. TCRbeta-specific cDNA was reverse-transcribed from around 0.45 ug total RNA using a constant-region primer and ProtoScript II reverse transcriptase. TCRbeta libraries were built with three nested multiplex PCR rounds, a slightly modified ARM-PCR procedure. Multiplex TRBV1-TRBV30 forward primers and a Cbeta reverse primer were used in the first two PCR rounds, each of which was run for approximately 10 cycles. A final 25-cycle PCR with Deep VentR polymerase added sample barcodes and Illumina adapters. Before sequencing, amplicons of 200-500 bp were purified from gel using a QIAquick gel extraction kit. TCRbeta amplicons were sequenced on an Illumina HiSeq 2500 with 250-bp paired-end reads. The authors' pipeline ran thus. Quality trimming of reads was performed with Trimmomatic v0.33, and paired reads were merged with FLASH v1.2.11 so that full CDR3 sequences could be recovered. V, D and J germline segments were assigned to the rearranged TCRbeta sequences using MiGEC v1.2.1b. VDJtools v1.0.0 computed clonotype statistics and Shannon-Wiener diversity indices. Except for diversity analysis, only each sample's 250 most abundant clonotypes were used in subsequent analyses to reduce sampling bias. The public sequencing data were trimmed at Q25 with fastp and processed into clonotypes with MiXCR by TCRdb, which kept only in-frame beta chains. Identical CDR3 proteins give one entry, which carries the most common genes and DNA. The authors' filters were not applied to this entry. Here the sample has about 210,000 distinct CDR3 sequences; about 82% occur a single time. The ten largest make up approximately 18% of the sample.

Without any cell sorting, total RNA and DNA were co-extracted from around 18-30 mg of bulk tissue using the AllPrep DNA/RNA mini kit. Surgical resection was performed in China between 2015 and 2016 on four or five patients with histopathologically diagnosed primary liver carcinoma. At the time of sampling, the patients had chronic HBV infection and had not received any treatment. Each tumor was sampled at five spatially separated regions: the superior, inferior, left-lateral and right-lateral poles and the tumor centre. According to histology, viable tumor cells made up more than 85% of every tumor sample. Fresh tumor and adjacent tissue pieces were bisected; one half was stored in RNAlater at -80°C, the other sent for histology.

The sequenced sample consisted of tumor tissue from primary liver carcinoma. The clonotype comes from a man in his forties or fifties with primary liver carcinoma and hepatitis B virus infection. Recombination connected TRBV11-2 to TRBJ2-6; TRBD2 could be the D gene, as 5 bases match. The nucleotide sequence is TGTGCGAGCGGCTTAGACCGGGCTGGGGCCAACGTCCTGACTTTC. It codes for CASGLDRAGANVLTF.